The clone carrying this T cell receptor beta chain was recorded many times. Its antigen is not identified. With template switching, a universal primer site was added, and the cDNA carried unique molecular identifiers. TCRdb reprocessed the 5' RACE reads via MiXCR and lists one record per CDR3 protein. The sample lists hundreds of thousands of distinct CDR3 sequences, under 9% seen once, with about 0.98% in the top ten. These data originate in a study of identical twins. The V gene's germline CDR1 is SGHTA and CDR2 FQGNSA. This CDR3 is 15 amino acids long. Trimming cost V 4 bases and J 0 bases, with 10 bases left between them. Broader study findings: Abundant beta clonotypes from cord blood bore fewer insertions; memory repertoires lacked this pattern.

Everyone who gave samples was a healthy Caucasian. These sequences were also reported in another study, on yellow fever vaccine responses in identical twins.

The chain has TRBV7-2 and TRBJ2-1; D remains unclear. The specimen was PBMCs. The source of this sequence is a woman younger than 35 in good health. The CDR3: CASSSQSSSYNEQFF. CDR3 in DNA: TGTGCCAGCAGCTCACAATCAAGCTCCTACAATGAGCAGTTCTTC.